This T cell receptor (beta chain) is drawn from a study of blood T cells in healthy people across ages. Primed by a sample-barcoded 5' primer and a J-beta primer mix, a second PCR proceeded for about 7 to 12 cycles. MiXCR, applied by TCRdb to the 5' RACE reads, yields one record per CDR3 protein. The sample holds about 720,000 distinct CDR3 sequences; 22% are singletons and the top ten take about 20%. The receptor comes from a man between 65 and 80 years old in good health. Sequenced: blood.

The DNA of the CDR3 is TGTGCCAGCGGATTACAGGGGGCTGGAAACACCATATATTTT. Translated, it gives CASGLQGAGNTIYF. The gene calls are TRBV12-3 or TRBV12-4 and TRBJ1-3; 8 bases fit TRBD1. J lost 2 bases, V lost 8 bases, and 5 bases had no gene match. The CDR3 covers 14 residues.